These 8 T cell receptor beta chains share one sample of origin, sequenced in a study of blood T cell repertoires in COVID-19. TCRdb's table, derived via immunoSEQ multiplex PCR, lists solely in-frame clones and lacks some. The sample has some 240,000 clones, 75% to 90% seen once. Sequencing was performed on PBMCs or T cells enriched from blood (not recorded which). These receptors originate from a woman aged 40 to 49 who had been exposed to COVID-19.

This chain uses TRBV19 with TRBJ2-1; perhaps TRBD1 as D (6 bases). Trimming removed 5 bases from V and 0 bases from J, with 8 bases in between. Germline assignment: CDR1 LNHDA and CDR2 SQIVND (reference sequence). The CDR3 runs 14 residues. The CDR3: CASSGQFSYNEQFF. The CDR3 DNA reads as TGTGCCAGTAGTGGACAGTTCTCCTACAATGAGCAGTTCTTC.

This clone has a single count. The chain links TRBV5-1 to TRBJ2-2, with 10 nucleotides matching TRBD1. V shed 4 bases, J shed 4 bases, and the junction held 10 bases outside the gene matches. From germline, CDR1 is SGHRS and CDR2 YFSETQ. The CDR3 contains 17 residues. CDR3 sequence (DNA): TGCGCCAGCAGCAGCGGGACAGGGGCGGGCGTCACCGGGGAGCTGTTTTTT. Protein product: CASSSGTGAGVTGELFF.

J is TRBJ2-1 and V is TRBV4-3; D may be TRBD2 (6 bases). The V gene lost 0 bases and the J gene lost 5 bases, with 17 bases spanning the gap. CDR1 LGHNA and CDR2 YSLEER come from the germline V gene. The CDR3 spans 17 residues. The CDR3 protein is CASSQDPPPRGNNEQFF. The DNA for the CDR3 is TGCGCCAGCAGCCAAGATCCGCCTCCTCGCGGGAACAATGAGCAGTTCTTC.

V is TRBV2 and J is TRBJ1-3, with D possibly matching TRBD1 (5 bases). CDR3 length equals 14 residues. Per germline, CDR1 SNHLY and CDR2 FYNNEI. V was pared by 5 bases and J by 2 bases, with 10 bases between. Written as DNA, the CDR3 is TGTGCCAGCAGTAGGGGCAGAACTGGAAACACCATATATTTT. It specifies CASSRGRTGNTIYF.

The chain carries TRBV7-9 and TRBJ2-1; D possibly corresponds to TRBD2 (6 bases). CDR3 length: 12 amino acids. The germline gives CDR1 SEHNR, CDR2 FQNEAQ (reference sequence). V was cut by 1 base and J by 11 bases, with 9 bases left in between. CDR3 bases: TGTGCCAGCAGCTTAGTGGAGGGGCAGCAGTTCTTC. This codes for CASSLVEGQQFF.

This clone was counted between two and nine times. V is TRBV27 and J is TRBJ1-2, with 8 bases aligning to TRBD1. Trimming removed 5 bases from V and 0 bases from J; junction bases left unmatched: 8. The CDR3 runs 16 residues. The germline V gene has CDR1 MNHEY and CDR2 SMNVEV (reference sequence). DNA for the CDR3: TGTGCCAGCAGTCTACAGGGGGGAACACCTAACTATGGCTACACCTTC. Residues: CASSLQGGTPNYGYTF.

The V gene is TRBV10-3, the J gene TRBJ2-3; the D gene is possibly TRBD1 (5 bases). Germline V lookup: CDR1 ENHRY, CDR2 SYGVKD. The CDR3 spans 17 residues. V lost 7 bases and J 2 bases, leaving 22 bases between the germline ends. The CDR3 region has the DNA TGTGCCATCACCGCTGAGACGAAGGGGTCCCCCACAGATACGCAGTATTTT. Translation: CAITAETKGSPTDTQYF.

The CDR3, as DNA: TGTGCCAGCACGGGACAGTTAACAGATACGCAGTATTTT. The encoded protein is CASTGQLTDTQYF. This chain joins TRBV2 and TRBJ2-3, with 7 bases that match TRBD1. CDR3 size: 13 residues. Germline V CDR1 and CDR2: SNHLY, FYNNEI. J was trimmed by 3 bases and V by 7 bases; bases with no gene match: 4.